This T cell receptor (beta chain) was sequenced during a study of spatial heterogeneity in lung cancer. TCRdb redid the calling of the 5' RACE reads with MiXCR, one entry per CDR3 protein. The profile shows 15,000 to 20,000 distinct CDR3 sequences, about 22% of them singletons. This clonotype was found a few times. The CDR3 length is 16 residues. CDR1 and CDR2 from the germline V gene are GTSNPN and SVGIG (reference sequence). The time point is: sample taken at primary tumor resection. The authors sequenced whole RNA from tumor, nontumor lung or frozen PBMC without sorting. The chain recombines TRBV30 with TRBJ2-6; 7 bases align to TRBD1. The sequence was obtained from a female donor with early-stage non-small cell lung cancer. The starting material was PBMCs, obtained at surgery. CDR3 nucleotides: TGTGGTTTCACGTACAGGGGTTTTCCTGGGGCCAACGTCCTGACTTTC. As protein: CGFTYRGFPGANVLTF. Filled out from reference TRBV30 and TRBJ2-6, the complete variable domain reads SQTIHQWPATLVQPVGSPLSLECTVEGTSNPNLYWYRQAAGRGLQLLFYSVGIGQISSEVPQNLSASRPQDRQFILSSKKLLLSDSGFYLCGFTYRGFPGANVLTFGAGSRLTVL.